The sequence of this TCR beta chain was determined in a study of blood T cell repertoires in COVID-19. Study-level background: Spain, Italy and the United States supplied samples that represented acute and convalescent COVID-19. T cells, B-cell-depleted T cells, or PBMCs supplied cDNA or gDNA.

In the original analysis: Amplification of reference gene primers was used by the study to estimate nucleated cell counts. Using immunoSEQ multiplex PCR, the repertoire was profiled, and TCRdb retains in-frame clones only, with some absent. V and J calls and clone size are copied from that table; D and trimming were computed from the DNA. The table lists about 240,000 clones, 65% to 90% of them singletons. The CDR3 consists of 15 residues. Germline CDR1 and CDR2: SGHNT and YYREEE (reference sequence). The junction had 5 bases not matched to a gene; V was cut back by 0 bases and J by 5 bases. This chain connects TRBV5-4 to TRBJ2-1; 7 bases line up with TRBD2. Sequencing input: peripheral blood. The TCR was taken from a woman in her sixties or seventies with acute or convalescent COVID-19. The CDR3 nucleotides are TGTGCCAGCAGCTTGGCCCGGGCGGGGGACAATGAGCAGTTCTTC. Residues: CASSLARAGDNEQFF. The whole variable domain, filled in from reference TRBV5-4 and TRBJ2-1, reads ETGVTQSPTHLIKTRGQQVTLRCSSQSGHNTVSWYQQALGQGPQFIFQYYREEENGRGNFPPRFSGLQFPNYSSELNVNALELDDSALYLCASSLARAGDNEQFFGPGTRLTVL.